In this sample, the clone carrying this TCR beta chain turned up a few times. Antigen: not known. This specimen comes from a study of beta chain features in type 1 diabetes. Study-level points and caveats: In all four CD4+ subsets, TCRB CDR3 length was significantly, moderately reduced in type 1 diabetes.

V was shortened by 2 bases and J by 4 bases, with 14 bases between the two germline ends. The V gene's germline CDR1 is MNHEY and CDR2 SVGAGI. CDR3 length: 15 amino acids. Every donor provided one heparinised blood draw, which averaged about 120 mL. The study reverse transcribed the entire isolated RNA, so it sequenced expressed TCRB transcripts. Profiled with immunoSEQ multiplex PCR; TCRdb holds only in-frame clones, not every one. The sample records under 900,000 clones, 17% being singletons. Sequencing was performed on naive CD4+ T cells from blood. V is TRBV6-5 and J is TRBJ1-2; D perhaps matches TRBD1 (5 bases). This clonotype was sampled from a woman aged 18-29 years in good health. CDR3 region: CASSYGGGVVYGYTF. The CDR3 region has the DNA TGTGCCAGCAGTTACGGGGGGGGTGTAGTCTATGGCTACACCTTC.